This TCR beta chain was profiled in a study of T cell repertoires in cytomegalovirus infection. Study-level information: In public TCR beta signatures, there were indications of both CMV infection and matching HLA type.

Germline CDR1 reads LNHDA; CDR2 reads SQIVND (reference sequence). Unmatched junction bases numbered 11, after V lost 4 bases and J lost 2 bases. The CDR3 sequence is 17 residues long. Each CDR3 protein is one row after TCRdb ran MiXCR on the reads. The sample lists nearly 550,000 distinct CDR3 sequences, approximately 15% occurring once. V and J are TRBV19 and TRBJ2-1, with 7 bases that match TRBD2. The clonotype originates from a human donor in good health (CMV status not recorded). Some clones in this sample may be carry-over from other donors' samples. Sequencing was done on a sample of CD8+ T cells from PBMCs. The DNA for the CDR3 is TGTGCCAGTAGTAGTGCGGGAGTTCTCCTGGCCTACAATGAGCAGTTCTTC. Protein sequence: CASSSAGVLLAYNEQFF.